This TCR beta chain was captured in a study of shared clonotypes between healthy human individuals. A few counts support this clone. Measured with immunoSEQ multiplex PCR; TCRdb has only the in-frame clones, and not every one. The data hold some 980,000 clones, with more than 75% observed a single time. CDR1 and CDR2 from the germline V gene are LNHDA and SQIVND (reference sequence). CDR3 size: 15 residues. V lost 3 bases to trimming and J lost 7 bases, with 13 bases between them. This clonotype originated in a young man in good health. Sequencing input: memory CD4+ T cells sorted from blood. Regarding subset: CD45RA-negative fraction. This chain uses TRBV19 with TRBJ1-6; D ambiguous. CDR3 nucleotides: TGTGCCAGTAGTATCGGGATCAATAACAATTCACCCCTCCACTTT. It is translated as CASSIGINNNSPLHF.